The present T cell receptor (beta chain) was sequenced within a study of spatial heterogeneity in lung cancer. V lost 4 bases and J lost 5, with 15 bases in between. From germline, CDR1 is SGHNT and CDR2 YYREEE (reference sequence). This CDR3 has 15 residues. Sample time point: sample taken at primary tumor resection. Whole RNA was taken from tumor, nontumor lung or frozen PBMC; it was then sequenced unsorted. Untreated early-stage non-small cell lung cancer patients, fewer than 85 in total, were the donors. TCRdb re-analysed the 5' RACE reads in MiXCR, keeping a single row per CDR3 protein. In the table there are fewer than 15,000 distinct CDR3 sequences, over 15% of which are singletons.

The source was PBMCs, collected at surgery. The V call is TRBV5-4, the J call TRBJ1-4, with D tentatively TRBD1 (6 bases). The receptor was isolated from a male donor with early-stage non-small cell lung cancer. CDR3 residues: CASSPNRALNEKLFF. The DNA of the CDR3 is TGTGCCAGCAGCCCGAACAGGGCTTTAAATGAAAAACTGTTTTTT.